The 7 T cell receptor beta chains listed next were all sequenced from one sample in a study of PD-1 blockade in classical Hodgkin lymphoma. Assay used: immunoSEQ multiplex PCR; TCRdb lists only in-frame clones, some missing. Of about 100,000 clones listed, 75% to 90% are singletons. After autologous stem cell transplantation all patients relapsed, and prior brentuximab vedotin exposure differed between cohorts. Sequencing was performed on peripheral blood mononuclear cells (PBMCs), taken before the second cycle of nivolumab. These receptors all stem from a human donor with classical Hodgkin lymphoma.

This chain links TRBV5-1 with TRBJ2-5; no reliable D call. Germline loops: CDR1 SGHRS, CDR2 YFSETQ. CDR3 size: 13 residues. Trimming removed 0 bases from V and 2 bases from J, with 5 bases in between. Written as DNA, the CDR3 is TGCGCCAGCAGCTTGGTGGGACAAGAGACCCAGTACTTC. This translates into CASSLVGQETQYF.

The V gene is TRBV28, the J gene TRBJ1-1; no definite D call. The V gene lost 3 bases and the J gene lost 7 bases, with 9 bases spanning the gap. The CDR3 has 12 amino acids. Looked up from germline, CDR1 is MDHEN and CDR2 is SYDVKM. The chain's CDR3 is CASSLNGIEAFF. The CDR3 DNA is TGTGCCAGCAGTTTGAATGGGATTGAAGCTTTCTTT.

The V and J genes are TRBV19 and TRBJ2-2; TRBD2 is a possible D gene (6 bases). The germline gives CDR1 LNHDA, CDR2 SQIVND (reference sequence). V was pared by 5 bases and J by 3 bases, with 13 bases between. The CDR3 contains 15 residues. CDR3: CASSQDGTYTGELFF. The CDR3 DNA is TGTGCCAGTAGTCAGGACGGGACTTACACCGGGGAGCTGTTTTTT.

In its sample, this clone was seen once. The rearrangement joins TRBV7-8 to TRBJ1-5; D is perhaps TRBD1 (5 bases). Per the germline V gene, CDR1 is SGHVS and CDR2 is FQNEAQ. V lost 0 bases, J lost 6 bases, and 12 bases lay in between. The CDR3 spans 15 residues. The CDR3 region has the DNA TGTGCCAGCAGCTTAGCATCGGGGCCCACTCAGCCCCAGCATTTT. This sequence encodes CASSLASGPTQPQHF.

V gene TRBV28 combines with J gene TRBJ2-2; D might be TRBD1 (5 bases). CDR1 and CDR2 (germline): MDHEN, SYDVKM. Trimming shortened V by 6 bases and J by 5 bases, and 13 bases separated the two germline ends. The CDR3 is 14 amino acids. The CDR3 coding sequence is TGTGCCAGCAGACAATCAGGGTTGACCGGGGAGCTGTTTTTT. As protein: CASRQSGLTGELFF. The entire variable domain, with the rest obtained from reference TRBV28 and TRBJ2-2, is as follows: DVKVTQSSRYLVKRTGEKVFLECVQDMDHENMFWYRQDPGLGLRLIYFSYDVKMKEKGDIPEGYSVSREKKERFSLILESASTNQTSMYLCASRQSGLTGELFFGEGSRLTVL.

The chain uses TRBV11-2 and TRBJ2-7; D gene ambiguous. The germline V and J ends were trimmed by 5 bases and 2 bases, with 19 bases remaining between them. The CDR3 extends over 16 amino acids. Germline V gene data show CDR1 as SGHAT and CDR2 as FQNNGV. The CDR3 DNA reads TGTGCCAGCAGCAATTACGTCGGGTCCAAACCCTACGAGCAGTACTTC. This gives the protein CASSNYVGSKPYEQYF.

This clone was seen a handful of times. In DNA, the CDR3 is TGTGCCAGCAGCCCTTCATCATGGGACGTCGATAATTCACCCCTCCACTTT. Translated: CASSPSSWDVDNSPLHF. The chain recombines TRBV7-9 with TRBJ1-6; tentative D call: TRBD1 (5 bases). Germline CDR1 and CDR2: SEHNR and FQNEAQ (reference sequence). The CDR3 spans 17 residues. V was trimmed by 5 bases and J by 5 bases, leaving 19 bases between them.